The rows below give T cell receptor beta chains drawn from one sample of a study of regulatory T cells in long-lasting Graves disease. TCRdb called the multiplex PCR reads again in MiXCR, with one record for every CDR3 protein. The sample holds about 420,000 distinct CDR3 sequences, over 15% seen once. These data also formed part of another study, on T cells in Graves' hyperthyroidism and ophthalmopathy.

The source was peripheral blood mononuclear cells (PBMCs), collected at new diagnosis, from a patient treated with antithyroid drugs. The receptors here all came from a woman aged 18-29 years with Graves disease. The CDR3 runs from the conserved cysteine through the conserved F or W. Clone size, where shown, is once, few, many, or a class for clones that have expanded.

v_gene	abundance	j_gene	CDR3aa
TRBV29-1	NA	TRBJ2-1	CSVEAGGTPESSYNEQFF
TRBV27	many	TRBJ2-7	CASSSIWGGRDPYEQYF
TRBV7-2	many	TRBJ1-6	CASSSQQGPNSPLHF
TRBV12-3/TRBV12-4	NA	TRBJ1-6	CASSPKRGLSSYNSPLHF
TRBV20-1	many	TRBJ2-1	CSARETSGSSYNEQFF
TRBV15	NA	TRBJ2-7	CATSRPWTEDYEQYF
TRBV2	NA	TRBJ2-2	CASLKRLAGGSNTGELFF
TRBV3-1	many	TRBJ2-7	CASSQWEREEQYF
TRBV2	many	TRBJ1-2	CASSGGQTNYGYTF
TRBV18	few	TRBJ2-3	CASSPTRLGPSTDTQYF
TRBV28	many	TRBJ2-7	CASSLTFRDSSDEQYF
TRBV7-3	many	TRBJ2-1	CASSLQRGDNEQFF
TRBV20-1	NA	TRBJ2-1	CSASTVRLVGEQFF
TRBV28	many	TRBJ2-3	CASNPDRMGTDTQYF
TRBV10-3	NA	TRBJ2-3	CAIDGSTDTQYF
TRBV28	many	TRBJ2-2	CATFSRGGHRNTGELFF
TRBV18	few	TRBJ2-5	CASSPQTASKETQYF
TRBV16	many	TRBJ2-7	CASSQSLRGEQYF
TRBV2	many	TRBJ2-7	CASSSPGLAIAYEQYF
TRBV5-4	few	TRBJ2-5	CASSLQGVETQYF
TRBV28	few	TRBJ1-6	CASSSGGGSSPLHF
TRBV12-3/TRBV12-4	many	TRBJ1-1	CASSLKGSTEAFF
TRBV19	NA	TRBJ2-7	CASSMEGTWSYEQYF
TRBV28	many	TRBJ2-7	CASSSREEPYEQYF